The 12 T cell receptor beta chains given below trace back to one sample, sequenced in a study of T cells in tumors after PD-1 blockade. Some clones are missing from TCRdb's copy, which holds only in-frame ones; the method was immunoSEQ multiplex PCR. The data contain roughly 35,000 clones, roughly 76% of them singletons. Sequenced here: PBMCs, sampled after anti-PD-1 treatment. The receptors shown here come from a human donor with basal cell carcinoma.

This rearrangement joins TRBV7-2 to TRBJ1-2; D gene ambiguous. Trimming removed 6 bases at V and 0 bases at J, with 17 bases between. There are 16 residues in the CDR3. The V gene's germline CDR1 is SGHTA and CDR2 FQGNSA. The CDR3 region has the DNA TGTGCCAGCAGTGATTACTATTCACTAGCTAACTATGGCTACACCTTC. Its protein is CASSDYYSLANYGYTF.

This chain connects TRBV11-3 to TRBJ2-1, with 8 bases aligning to TRBD2. Germline V lookup: CDR1 SGHNT, CDR2 YENEEA. V was pared by 3 bases and J by 0 bases, with 13 bases of the junction left unmatched. The CDR3 spans 19 residues. CDR3 sequence (DNA): TGTGCCAGCAGCTTGATGGGCGGGGGGCCTCTAAGCTCCTACAATGAGCAGTTCTTC. It specifies CASSLMGGGPLSSYNEQFF.

The J gene is TRBJ1-5, the V gene TRBV5-1, with 10 bases that match TRBD1. The CDR3 is 16 residues long. Unmatched junction bases numbered 7, after V lost 5 bases and J lost 2 bases. The germline V gene has CDR1 SGHRS and CDR2 YFSETQ. The CDR3 sequence is CASSPGTGVGNQPQHF. The CDR3 bases are TGCGCCAGCAGTCCCGGGACAGGGGTTGGCAATCAGCCCCAGCATTTT.

V usage is TRBV5-5 and J usage is TRBJ2-1, with 7 bases that match TRBD2. The germline gives CDR1 SGHKS, CDR2 YYEKEE (reference sequence). This CDR3 has 14 residues. The V and J ends lost 4 bases and 3 bases, in that order; junction bases with no gene match: 4. DNA of the CDR3: TGTGCCAGCAGCCGGGGGGATCTCTACAATGAGCAGTTCTTC. This translates into CASSRGDLYNEQFF.

The chain carries TRBV7-6 and TRBJ2-3; D uncertain. Germline CDR1 is SGHVS and CDR2 is FNYEAQ. CDR3 length: 11 residues. V gave up 5 bases and J gave up 6 bases, with 6 bases separating them. The CDR3 nucleotides read TGTGCCAGCAGCACGAAGGATACGCAGTATTTT. This codes for CASSTKDTQYF.

This chain connects TRBV19 to TRBJ1-5; D unresolved. CDR3 size: 15 residues. Trimming stripped 1 base from V and 2 bases from J, with 9 bases between. The V gene's germline CDR1 is LNHDA and CDR2 SQIVND (reference sequence). The CDR3 sequence is CASSIGQLGNQPQHF. CDR3 DNA: TGTGCCAGTAGTATAGGCCAGTTGGGCAATCAGCCCCAGCATTTT.

This chain links TRBV7-2 with TRBJ2-3, with 12 bases aligning to TRBD2. V was pared by 3 bases and J by 2 bases, with 3 bases of the junction left unmatched. This CDR3 spans 16 amino acids. The V gene's germline CDR1 is SGHTA and CDR2 FQGNSA. The DNA for the CDR3 is TGTGCCAGCAGCTTTACTAGCGGGGGGTACACAGATACGCAGTATTTT. The encoded protein is CASSFTSGGYTDTQYF.

This clone is a singleton in its sample. V and J are TRBV11-1 and TRBJ1-2; D unclear. V was pared by 0 bases and J by 4 bases, with 12 bases between. The CDR3 runs to 15 residues. The germline V gene has CDR1 SGHAT and CDR2 FQDESV (reference sequence). The CDR3 bases are TGTGCCAGCAGCTTAGCAGGGCCGGTACCCTATGGCTACACCTTC. Translating gives CASSLAGPVPYGYTF.

This clone is judged medium-sized (0.01 to 0.1%). The genes are TRBV5-1 and TRBJ2-2; D is perhaps TRBD1 or TRBD2 (5 bases each). The V end was cut by 6 bases, the J end by 3 bases, with 15 bases between. Germline-derived CDR1 and CDR2 are SGHRS and YFSETQ. This CDR3 comprises 15 residues. CDR3 in amino acids: CASKRGTGHTGELFF. In DNA, the CDR3 is TGCGCCAGCAAACGGGGAACAGGCCACACCGGGGAGCTGTTTTTT.

The V and J genes are TRBV6-2 or TRBV6-3 and TRBJ2-4; TRBD1 matches 7 bases. CDR1 MNHEY and CDR2 SVGEGT come from the germline V gene. With V trimmed by 4 bases and J by 0 bases, 12 bases remained unmatched. The CDR3 is made up of 18 amino acids. CDR3: CASSWDRTVKLAKNIQYF. Here the CDR3 DNA reads TGTGCCAGCAGTTGGGACAGAACAGTAAAACTAGCCAAAAACATTCAGTACTTC.

This clone has just a few counts. This sequence joins TRBV20-1 and TRBJ1-5; the D gene is possibly TRBD1 (5 bases). Germline V gene sequence: CDR1 DFQATT, CDR2 SNEGSKA (reference sequence). This CDR3 contains 14 residues. Trimming took off 3 bases at V and 0 bases at J, with 9 bases between the two ends. As DNA, the CDR3 is TGCAGTGCTAGTGTGGGGCCTAGCAATCAGCCCCAGCATTTT. Its translation is CSASVGPSNQPQHF.

This chain links TRBV18 with TRBJ1-6; D unresolved. The CDR3 is 15 amino acids. The V end was cut by 2 bases, the J end by 6 bases, with 11 bases between. Looked up from germline, CDR1 is KGHSH and CDR2 is LQKENI. CDR3 residues: CASSPEAASNSPLHF. The CDR3 region has the DNA TGTGCCAGCTCACCAGAGGCAGCGAGTAATTCACCCCTCCACTTT.